The T cell receptor beta chain under discussion was sequenced for a study of blood T cell repertoires in COVID-19. Study-level background: PBMCs, B-cell-depleted T cells, or T cells were the source of the cDNA or gDNA that made up the material.

Original processing notes: Reference gene primers were amplified, and this amplification served to estimate nucleated cell counts. TCRdb's copy holds only in-frame clones and misses some; the assay was immunoSEQ multiplex PCR. The D gene and trimming were derived from the DNA, and the V and J assignments and clone size from that table. The profile covers roughly 180,000 clones, with around 74% appearing a single time and 8.1% taken by the ten largest. Seattle cases were enrolled at active infection and followed longitudinally. This sequence was found in an older woman with COVID-19, enrolled during active disease. Source material: peripheral blood.

CDR3 sequence (DNA): TGTGCCAGCAGCTTACCGCAAACCGGGACAGGGAGGGGCTACACCTTC. Residues: CASSLPQTGTGRGYTF. The V call is TRBV11-3, the J call TRBJ1-2; 9 nucleotides line up with TRBD1. The CDR3 extends over 16 amino acids. Germline assignment: CDR1 SGHNT and CDR2 YENEEA. J was trimmed by 8 bases and V by 2 bases; bases with no gene match: 12. The full variable domain, its missing parts supplied by reference TRBV11-3 and TRBJ1-2, is EAGVVQSPRYKIIEKKQPVAFWCNPISGHNTLYWYLQNLGQGPELLIRYENEEAVDDSQLPKDRFSAERLKGVDSTLKIQPAELGDSAVYLCASSLPQTGTGRGYTFGSGTRLTVV.